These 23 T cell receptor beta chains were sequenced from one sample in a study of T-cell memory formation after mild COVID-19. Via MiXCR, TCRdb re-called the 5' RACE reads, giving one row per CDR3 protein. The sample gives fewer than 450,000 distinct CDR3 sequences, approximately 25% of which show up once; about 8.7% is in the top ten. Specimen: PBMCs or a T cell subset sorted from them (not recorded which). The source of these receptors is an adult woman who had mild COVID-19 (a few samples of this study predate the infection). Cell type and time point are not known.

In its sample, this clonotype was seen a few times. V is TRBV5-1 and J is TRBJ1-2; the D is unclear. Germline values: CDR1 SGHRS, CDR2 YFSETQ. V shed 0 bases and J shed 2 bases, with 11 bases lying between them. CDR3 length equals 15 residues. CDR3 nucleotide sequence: TGCGCCAGCAGCTTGGAGGGCACCTTCAACTATGGCTACACCTTC. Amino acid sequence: CASSLEGTFNYGYTF.

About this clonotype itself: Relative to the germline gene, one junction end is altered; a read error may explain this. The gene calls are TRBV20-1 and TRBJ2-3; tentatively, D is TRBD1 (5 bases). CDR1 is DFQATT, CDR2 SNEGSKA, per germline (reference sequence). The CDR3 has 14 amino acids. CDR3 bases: TGCAGTGCGAGAGACAGCGCTAGCACAGATACGCAGTATTTT. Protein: CSARDSASTDTQYF.

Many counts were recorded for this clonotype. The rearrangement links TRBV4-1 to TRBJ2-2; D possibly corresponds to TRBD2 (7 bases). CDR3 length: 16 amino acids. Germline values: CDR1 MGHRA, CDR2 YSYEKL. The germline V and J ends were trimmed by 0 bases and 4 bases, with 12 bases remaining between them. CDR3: CASSQEGGALTGELFF. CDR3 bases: TGCGCCAGCAGCCAAGAGGGGGGGGCTCTCACCGGGGAGCTGTTTTTT.

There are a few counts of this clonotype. CDR3: CASSPNPTEYYGYTF. The CDR3 bases are TGTGCCAGCAGCCCCAACCCTACAGAATACTATGGCTACACCTTC. V is TRBV5-5 and J is TRBJ1-2; D is ambiguous. The CDR3 contains 15 residues. V lost 4 bases, J lost 3 bases, and 16 bases lay in between. CDR1 is SGHKS, CDR2 YYEKEE, per germline (reference sequence).

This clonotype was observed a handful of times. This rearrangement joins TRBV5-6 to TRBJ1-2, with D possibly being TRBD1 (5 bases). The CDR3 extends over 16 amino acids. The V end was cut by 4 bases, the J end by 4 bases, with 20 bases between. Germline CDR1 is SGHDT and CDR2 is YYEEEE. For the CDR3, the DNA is TGTGCCAGCAGCGCCCGGCATCCTCGAGGGGTCTATGGCTACACCTTC. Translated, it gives CASSARHPRGVYGYTF. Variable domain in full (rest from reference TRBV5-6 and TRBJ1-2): DAGVTQSPTHLIKTRGQQVTLRCSPKSGHDTVSWYQQALGQGPQFIFQYYEEEERQRGNFPDRFSGHQFPNYSSELNVNALLLGDSALYLCASSARHPRGVYGYTFGSGTRLTVV.

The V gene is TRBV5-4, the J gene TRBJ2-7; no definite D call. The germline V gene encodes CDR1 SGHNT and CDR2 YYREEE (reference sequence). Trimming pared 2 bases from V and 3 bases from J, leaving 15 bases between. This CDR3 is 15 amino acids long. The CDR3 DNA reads TGTGCCAGCAGCTTTAAGACCGTCTCGGTCTACGAGCAGTACTTC. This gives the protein CASSFKTVSVYEQYF.

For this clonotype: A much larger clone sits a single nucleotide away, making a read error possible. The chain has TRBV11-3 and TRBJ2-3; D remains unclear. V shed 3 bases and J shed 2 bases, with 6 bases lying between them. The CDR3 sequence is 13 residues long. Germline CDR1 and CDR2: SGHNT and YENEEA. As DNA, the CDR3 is TGTGCCAGCAGCTTCGACCCCACAGATACGCAGTATTTT. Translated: CASSFDPTDTQYF.

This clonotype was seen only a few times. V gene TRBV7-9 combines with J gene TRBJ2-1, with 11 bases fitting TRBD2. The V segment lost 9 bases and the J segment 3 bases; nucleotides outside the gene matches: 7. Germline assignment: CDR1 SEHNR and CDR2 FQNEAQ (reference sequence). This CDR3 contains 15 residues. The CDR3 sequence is CASSTSGAHYNEQFF. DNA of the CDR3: TGTGCCAGTTCGACTAGCGGGGCCCACTACAATGAGCAGTTCTTC.

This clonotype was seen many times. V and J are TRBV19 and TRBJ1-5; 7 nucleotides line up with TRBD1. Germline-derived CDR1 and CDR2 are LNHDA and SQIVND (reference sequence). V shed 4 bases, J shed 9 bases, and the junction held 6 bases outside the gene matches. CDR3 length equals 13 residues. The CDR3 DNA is TGTGCCAGTAGTAGACAGGGCCTTGGGCCCCAGCATTTT. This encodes CASSRQGLGPQHF.

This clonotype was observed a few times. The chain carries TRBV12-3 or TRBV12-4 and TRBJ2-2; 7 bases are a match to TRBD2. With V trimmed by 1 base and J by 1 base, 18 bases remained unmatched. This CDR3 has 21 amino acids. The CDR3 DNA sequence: TGTGCCAGCAGTTTAGTTGATCGGTGGGCTAGCGGACCGAAGAACACCGGGGAGCTGTTTTTT. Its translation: CASSLVDRWASGPKNTGELFF.

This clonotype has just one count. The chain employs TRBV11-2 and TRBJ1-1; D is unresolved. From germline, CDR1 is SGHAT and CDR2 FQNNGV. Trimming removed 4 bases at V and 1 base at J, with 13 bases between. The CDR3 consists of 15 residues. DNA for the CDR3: TGTGCCAGCAGCTCGCCGTCCCGGGGGAACACTGAAGCTTTCTTT. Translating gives CASSSPSRGNTEAFF.

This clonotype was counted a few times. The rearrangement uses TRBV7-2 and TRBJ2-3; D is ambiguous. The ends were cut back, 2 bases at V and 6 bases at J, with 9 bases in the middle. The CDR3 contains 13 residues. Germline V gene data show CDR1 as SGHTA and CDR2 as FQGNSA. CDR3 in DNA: TGTGCCAGCAGCTTATCCGTCCGCGATACGCAGTATTTT. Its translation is CASSLSVRDTQYF.

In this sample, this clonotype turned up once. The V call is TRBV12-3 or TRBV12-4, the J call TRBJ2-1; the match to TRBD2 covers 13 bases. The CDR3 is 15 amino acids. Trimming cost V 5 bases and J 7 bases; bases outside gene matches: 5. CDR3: CASSQRTSGRNEQFF. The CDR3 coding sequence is TGTGCCAGCAGTCAACGGACTAGCGGGAGAAATGAGCAGTTCTTC.

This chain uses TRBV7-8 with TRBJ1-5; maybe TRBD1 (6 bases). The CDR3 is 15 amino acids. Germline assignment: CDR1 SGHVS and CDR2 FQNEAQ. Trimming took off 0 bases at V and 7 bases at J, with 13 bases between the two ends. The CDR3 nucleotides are TGTGCCAGCAGCTTAGCGGGATCCCAGGGGCAGCCCCAGCATTTT. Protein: CASSLAGSQGQPQHF.

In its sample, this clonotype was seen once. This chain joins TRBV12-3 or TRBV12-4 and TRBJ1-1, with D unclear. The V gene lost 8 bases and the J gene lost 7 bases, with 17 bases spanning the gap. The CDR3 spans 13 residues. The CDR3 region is CASAARESLEAFF. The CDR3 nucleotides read TGTGCCAGCGCAGCTCGGGAAAGTCTTGAAGCTTTCTTT.

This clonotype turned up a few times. The CDR3 coding sequence is TGTGCCAGCAGCCCCTGGACTAGCGTGACCTACAATGAGCAGTTCTTC. This codes for CASSPWTSVTYNEQFF. This chain connects TRBV7-9 to TRBJ2-1; TRBD2 agrees at 9 bases. The CDR3 extends over 16 amino acids. Losses at the gene ends were 5 bases for V and 2 bases for J; bases not matched to a gene: 7. Germline loops: CDR1 SEHNR, CDR2 FQNEAQ (reference sequence). The full variable domain, completed using reference TRBV7-9 and TRBJ2-1, is DTGVSQNPRHKITKRGQNVTFRCDPISEHNRLYWYRQTLGQGPEFLTYFQNEAQLEKSRLLSDRFSAERPKGSFSTLEIQRTEQGDSAMYLCASSPWTSVTYNEQFFGPGTRLTVL.

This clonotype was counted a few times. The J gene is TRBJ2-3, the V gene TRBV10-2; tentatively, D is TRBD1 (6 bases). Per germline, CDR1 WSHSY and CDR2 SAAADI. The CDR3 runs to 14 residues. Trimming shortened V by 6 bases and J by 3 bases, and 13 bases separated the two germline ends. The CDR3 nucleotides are TGCGCCAGCAGAAAACAGGGATGGACAGATACGCAGTATTTT. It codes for CASRKQGWTDTQYF.

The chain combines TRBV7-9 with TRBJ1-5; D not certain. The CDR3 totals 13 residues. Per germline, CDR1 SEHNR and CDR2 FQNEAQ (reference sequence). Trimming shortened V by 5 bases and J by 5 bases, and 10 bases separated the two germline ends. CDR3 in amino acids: CASSPIWDQPQHF. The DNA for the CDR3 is TGTGCCAGCAGCCCGATCTGGGATCAGCCCCAGCATTTT. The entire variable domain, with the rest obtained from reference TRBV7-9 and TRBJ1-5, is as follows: DTGVSQNPRHKITKRGQNVTFRCDPISEHNRLYWYRQTLGQGPEFLTYFQNEAQLEKSRLLSDRFSAERPKGSFSTLEIQRTEQGDSAMYLCASSPIWDQPQHFGDGTRLSIL.

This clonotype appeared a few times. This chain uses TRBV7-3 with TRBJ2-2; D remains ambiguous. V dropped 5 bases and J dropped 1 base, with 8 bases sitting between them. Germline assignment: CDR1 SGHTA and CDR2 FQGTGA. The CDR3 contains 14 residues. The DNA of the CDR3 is TGTGCCAGCAGCCGTAACAGGAACACCGGGGAGCTGTTTTTT. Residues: CASSRNRNTGELFF.

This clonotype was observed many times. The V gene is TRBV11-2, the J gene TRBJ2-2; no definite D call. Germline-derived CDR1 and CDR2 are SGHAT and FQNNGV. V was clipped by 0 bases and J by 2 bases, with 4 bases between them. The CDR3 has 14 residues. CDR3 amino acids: CASSLDLNTGELFF. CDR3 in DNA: TGTGCCAGCAGCTTAGATCTTAACACCGGGGAGCTGTTTTTT.

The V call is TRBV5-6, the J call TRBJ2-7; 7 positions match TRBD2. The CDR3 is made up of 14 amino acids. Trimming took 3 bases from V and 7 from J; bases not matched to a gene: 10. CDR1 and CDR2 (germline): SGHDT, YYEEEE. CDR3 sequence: CASSSLAGPWEQYF. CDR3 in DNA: TGTGCCAGCAGCTCCTTAGCGGGTCCCTGGGAGCAGTACTTC. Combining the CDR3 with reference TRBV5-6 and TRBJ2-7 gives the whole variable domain DAGVTQSPTHLIKTRGQQVTLRCSPKSGHDTVSWYQQALGQGPQFIFQYYEEEERQRGNFPDRFSGHQFPNYSSELNVNALLLGDSALYLCASSSLAGPWEQYFGPGTRLTVT.

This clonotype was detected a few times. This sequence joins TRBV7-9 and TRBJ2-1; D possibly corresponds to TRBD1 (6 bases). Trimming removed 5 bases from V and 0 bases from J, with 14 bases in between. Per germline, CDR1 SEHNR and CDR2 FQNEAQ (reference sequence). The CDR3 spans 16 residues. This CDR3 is CASSPGQLSSYNEQFF. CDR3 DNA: TGTGCCAGCAGCCCGGGACAATTGAGCTCCTACAATGAGCAGTTCTTC.

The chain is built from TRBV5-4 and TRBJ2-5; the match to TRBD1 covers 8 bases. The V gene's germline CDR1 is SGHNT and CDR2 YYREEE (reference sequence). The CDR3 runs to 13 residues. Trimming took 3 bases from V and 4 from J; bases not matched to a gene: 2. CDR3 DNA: TGTGCCAGCAGCTGGACAGGGTCAGAGACCCAGTACTTC. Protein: CASSWTGSETQYF.